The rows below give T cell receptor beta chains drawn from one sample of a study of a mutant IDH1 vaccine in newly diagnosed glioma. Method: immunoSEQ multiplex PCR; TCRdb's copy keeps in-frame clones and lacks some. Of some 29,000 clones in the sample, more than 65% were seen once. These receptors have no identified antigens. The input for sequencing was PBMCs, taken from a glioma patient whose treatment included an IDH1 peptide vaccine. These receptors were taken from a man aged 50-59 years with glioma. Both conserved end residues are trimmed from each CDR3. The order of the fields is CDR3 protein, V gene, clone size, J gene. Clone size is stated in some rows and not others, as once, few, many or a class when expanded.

ASSLGYQETQY TRBV5-4 . TRBJ2-5
ASSLVPSGGSGELF TRBV7-2 . TRBJ2-2
ASKDRVGGELF TRBV28 . TRBJ2-2
ASILPGNEKLF TRBV2 . TRBJ1-4
ASSFKGYNEQF TRBV7-2 . TRBJ2-1
ASSLGGNPPAF TRBV7-8 . TRBJ1-1
ASSQRQGNQPQH TRBV6-6 . TRBJ1-5
ASQGGRVGETQY TRBV2 . TRBJ2-5
ASSAGPGGDGYT TRBV2 once TRBJ1-2
ASKAAPGANVLT TRBV6-5 . TRBJ2-6
ASSPDGENYGYT TRBV7-9 . TRBJ1-2
ATRAGNTGELF TRBV27 few TRBJ2-2
ATSPPRGEKLF TRBV15 once TRBJ1-4
ASSMDRDSNYGYT TRBV25-1 . TRBJ1-2
ASSYGQGNQPQH TRBV6-5 . TRBJ1-5
ASSHGPGHEKLF TRBV14 once TRBJ1-4
ASSQRNTEAF TRBV28 . TRBJ1-1
ASSGPTGIDTEAF TRBV25-1 . TRBJ1-1
SAGDSGQPQH TRBV29-1 . TRBJ1-5
ASSQEPGSIFGYT TRBV4-1 . TRBJ1-2
ASSSNFNEKLF TRBV5-4 . TRBJ1-4
ASSQDGRPSLGDTQY TRBV4-3 once TRBJ2-3
ASSDSKTTGELF TRBV6-4 . TRBJ2-2
ASSLVGSGQHYEQY TRBV5-6 . TRBJ2-7